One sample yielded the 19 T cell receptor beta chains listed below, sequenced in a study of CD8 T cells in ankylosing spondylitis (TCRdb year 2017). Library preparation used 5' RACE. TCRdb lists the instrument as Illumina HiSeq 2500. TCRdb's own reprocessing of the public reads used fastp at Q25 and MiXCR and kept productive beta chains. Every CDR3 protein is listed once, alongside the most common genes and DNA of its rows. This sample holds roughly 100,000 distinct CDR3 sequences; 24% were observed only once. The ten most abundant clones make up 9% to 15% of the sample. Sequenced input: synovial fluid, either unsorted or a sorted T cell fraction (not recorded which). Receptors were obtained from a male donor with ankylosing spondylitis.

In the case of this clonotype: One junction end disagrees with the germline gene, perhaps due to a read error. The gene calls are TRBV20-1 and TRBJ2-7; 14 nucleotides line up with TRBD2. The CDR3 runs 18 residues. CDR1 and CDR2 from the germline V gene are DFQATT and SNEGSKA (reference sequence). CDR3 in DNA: TGCTGTGCTAGTGGACTAGCGGGAGGCAGTTGGAGCTCCTACGAGCAGTACTTC. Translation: CCASGLAGGSWSSYEQYF.

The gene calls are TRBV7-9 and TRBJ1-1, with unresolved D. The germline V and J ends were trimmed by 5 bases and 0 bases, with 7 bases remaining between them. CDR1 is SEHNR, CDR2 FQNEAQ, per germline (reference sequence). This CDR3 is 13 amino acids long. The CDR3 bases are TGTGCCAGCAGCCCTGTCTTGAACACTGAAGCTTTCTTT. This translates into CASSPVLNTEAFF.

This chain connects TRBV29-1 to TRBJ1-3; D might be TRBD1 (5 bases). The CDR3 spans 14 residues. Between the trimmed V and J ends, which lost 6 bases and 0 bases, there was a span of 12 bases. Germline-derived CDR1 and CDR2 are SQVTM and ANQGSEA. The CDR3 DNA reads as TGCAGCGTGTTGGACATATACTCTGGAAACACCATATATTTT. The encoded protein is CSVLDIYSGNTIYF.

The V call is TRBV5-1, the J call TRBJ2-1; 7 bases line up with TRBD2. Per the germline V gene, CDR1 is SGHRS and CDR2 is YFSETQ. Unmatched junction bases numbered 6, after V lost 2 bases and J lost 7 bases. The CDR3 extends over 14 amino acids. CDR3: CASSLTSGMNEQFF. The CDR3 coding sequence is TGCGCCAGCAGCTTAACGAGCGGGATGAATGAGCAGTTCTTC.

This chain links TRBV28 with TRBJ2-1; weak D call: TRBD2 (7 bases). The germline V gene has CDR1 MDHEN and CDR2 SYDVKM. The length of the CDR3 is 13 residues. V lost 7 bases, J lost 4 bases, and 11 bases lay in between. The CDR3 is CASKEGGYNEQFF. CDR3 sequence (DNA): TGTGCCAGCAAGGAGGGGGGGTACAATGAGCAGTTCTTC.

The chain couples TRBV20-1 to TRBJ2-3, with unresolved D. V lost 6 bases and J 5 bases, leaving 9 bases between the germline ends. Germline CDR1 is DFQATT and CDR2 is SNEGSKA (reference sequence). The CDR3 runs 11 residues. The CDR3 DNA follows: TGCAGTGCCTCTGAGGTAGATACGCAGTATTTT. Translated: CSASEVDTQYF.

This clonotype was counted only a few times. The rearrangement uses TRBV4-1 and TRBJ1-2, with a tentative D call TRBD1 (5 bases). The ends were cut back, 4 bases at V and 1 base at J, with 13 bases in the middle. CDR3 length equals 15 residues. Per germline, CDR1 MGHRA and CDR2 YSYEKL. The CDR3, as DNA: TGCGCCAGCAGCCTCAGGTCGGGGGGTAACTATGGCTACACCTTC. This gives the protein CASSLRSGGNYGYTF.

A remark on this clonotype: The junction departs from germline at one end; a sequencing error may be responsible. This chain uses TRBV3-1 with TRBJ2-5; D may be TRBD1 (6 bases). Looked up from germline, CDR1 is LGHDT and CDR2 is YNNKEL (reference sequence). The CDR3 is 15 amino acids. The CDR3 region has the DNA TGTGCCAGCAGCCACAAGGGACATCTTCAAGAGACCCAGCACTTC. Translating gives CASSHKGHLQETQHF.

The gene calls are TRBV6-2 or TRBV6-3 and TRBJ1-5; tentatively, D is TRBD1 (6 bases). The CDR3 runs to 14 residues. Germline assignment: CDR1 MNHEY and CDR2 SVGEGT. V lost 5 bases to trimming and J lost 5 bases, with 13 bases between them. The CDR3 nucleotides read TGTGCCAGCAGTCAGGGGTCGGGATATCAGCCCCAGCATTTT. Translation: CASSQGSGYQPQHF.

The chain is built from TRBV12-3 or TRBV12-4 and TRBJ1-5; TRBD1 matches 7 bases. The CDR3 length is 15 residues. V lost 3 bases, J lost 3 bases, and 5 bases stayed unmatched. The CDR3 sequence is CASSFRQGLNQPQHF. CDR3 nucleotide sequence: TGTGCCAGCAGTTTCAGACAGGGCCTCAATCAGCCCCAGCATTTT.

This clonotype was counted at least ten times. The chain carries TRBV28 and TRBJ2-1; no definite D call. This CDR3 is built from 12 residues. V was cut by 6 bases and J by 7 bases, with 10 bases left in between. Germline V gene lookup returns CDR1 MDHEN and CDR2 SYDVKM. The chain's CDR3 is CASSSTENEQFF. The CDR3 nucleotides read TGTGCCAGCAGCTCGACCGAGAATGAGCAGTTCTTC. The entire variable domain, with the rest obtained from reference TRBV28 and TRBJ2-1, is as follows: DVKVTQSSRYLVKRTGEKVFLECVQDMDHENMFWYRQDPGLGLRLIYFSYDVKMKEKGDIPEGYSVSREKKERFSLILESASTNQTSMYLCASSSTENEQFFGPGTRLTVL.

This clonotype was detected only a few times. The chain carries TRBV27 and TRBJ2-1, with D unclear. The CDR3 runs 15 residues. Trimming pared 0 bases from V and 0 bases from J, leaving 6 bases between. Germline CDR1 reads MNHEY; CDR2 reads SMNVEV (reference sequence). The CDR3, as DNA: TGTGCCAGCAGTTTATCGACTGACTCCTACAATGAGCAGTTCTTC. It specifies CASSLSTDSYNEQFF.

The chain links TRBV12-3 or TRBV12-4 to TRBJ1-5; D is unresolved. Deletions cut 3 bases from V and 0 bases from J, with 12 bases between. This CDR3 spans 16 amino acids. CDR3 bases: TGTGCCAGCAGTTTTACCGGAAAACGTAGCAATCAGCCCCAGCATTTT. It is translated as CASSFTGKRSNQPQHF.

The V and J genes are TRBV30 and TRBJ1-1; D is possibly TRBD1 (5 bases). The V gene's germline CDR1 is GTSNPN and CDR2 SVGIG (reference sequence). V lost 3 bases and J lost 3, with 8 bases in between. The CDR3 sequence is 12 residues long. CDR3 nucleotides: TGTGCCTGGAGGGGGGTTGACACTGAAGCTTTCTTT. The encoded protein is CAWRGVDTEAFF.

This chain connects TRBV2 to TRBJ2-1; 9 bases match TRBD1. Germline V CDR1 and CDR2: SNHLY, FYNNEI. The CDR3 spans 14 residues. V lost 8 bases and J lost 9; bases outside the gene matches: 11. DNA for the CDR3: TGTGCCAGCCAAAGACGGACAGGGGACAGTGAGCAGTTCTTC. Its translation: CASQRRTGDSEQFF.

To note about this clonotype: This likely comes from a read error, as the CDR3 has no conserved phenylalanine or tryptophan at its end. The CDR3 sequence: CASSLEIGGRETDTQYC. Written as DNA, the CDR3 is TGTGCCAGCAGCTTAGAGATCGGCGGGAGGGAAACAGATACGCAGTATTGT. The genes are TRBV7-6 and TRBJ2-3; 9 nucleotides match TRBD2. Germline V gene data show CDR1 as SGHVS and CDR2 as FNYEAQ. J gave up 3 bases and V 1 base, and 8 bases lay outside the gene matches. The CDR3 has 17 amino acids.

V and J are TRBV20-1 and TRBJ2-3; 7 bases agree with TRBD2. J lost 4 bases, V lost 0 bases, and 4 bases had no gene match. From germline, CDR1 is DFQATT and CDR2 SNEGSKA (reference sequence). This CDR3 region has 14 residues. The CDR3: CSARDGSGADTQYF. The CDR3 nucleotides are TGCAGTGCTAGAGATGGGAGCGGGGCAGATACGCAGTATTTT.

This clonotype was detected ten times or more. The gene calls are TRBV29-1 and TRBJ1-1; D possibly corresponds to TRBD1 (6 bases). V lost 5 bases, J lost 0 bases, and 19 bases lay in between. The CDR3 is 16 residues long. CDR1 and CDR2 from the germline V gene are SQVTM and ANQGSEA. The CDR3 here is CSVSLPPRGLNTEAFF. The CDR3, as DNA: TGCAGCGTTTCGCTTCCCCCCAGGGGCTTGAACACTGAAGCTTTCTTT.

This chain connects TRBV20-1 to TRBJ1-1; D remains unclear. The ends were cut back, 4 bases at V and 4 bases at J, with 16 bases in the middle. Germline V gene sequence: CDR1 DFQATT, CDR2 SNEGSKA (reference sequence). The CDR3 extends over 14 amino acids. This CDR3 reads CSATYQGAGTEAFF. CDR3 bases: TGCAGTGCTACTTATCAAGGCGCGGGCACTGAAGCTTTCTTT.